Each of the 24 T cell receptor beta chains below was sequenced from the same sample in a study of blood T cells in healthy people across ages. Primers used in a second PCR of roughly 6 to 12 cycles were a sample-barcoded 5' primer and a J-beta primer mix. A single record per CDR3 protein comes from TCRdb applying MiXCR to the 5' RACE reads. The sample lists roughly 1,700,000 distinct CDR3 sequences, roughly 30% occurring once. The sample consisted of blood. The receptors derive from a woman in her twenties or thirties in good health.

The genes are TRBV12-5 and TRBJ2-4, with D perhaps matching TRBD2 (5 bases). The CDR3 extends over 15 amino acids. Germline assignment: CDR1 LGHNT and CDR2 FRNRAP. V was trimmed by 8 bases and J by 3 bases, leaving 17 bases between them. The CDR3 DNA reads TGTGCTAGTTCGGGTGCCGTACTAGTCAAAAACATTCAGTACTTC. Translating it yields CASSGAVLVKNIQYF.

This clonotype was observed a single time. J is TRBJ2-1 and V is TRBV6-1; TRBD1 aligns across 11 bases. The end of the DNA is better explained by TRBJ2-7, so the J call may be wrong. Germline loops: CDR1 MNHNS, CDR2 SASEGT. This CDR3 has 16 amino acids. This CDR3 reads CASTQSRTGGYNEQYF. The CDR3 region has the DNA TGTGCCAGCACCCAATCCAGGACAGGGGGCTACAATGAGCAGTACTTC.

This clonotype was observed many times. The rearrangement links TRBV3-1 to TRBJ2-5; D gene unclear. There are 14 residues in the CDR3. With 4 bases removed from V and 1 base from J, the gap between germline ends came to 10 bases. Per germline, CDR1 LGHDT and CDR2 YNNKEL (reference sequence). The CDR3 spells CASSPLVGQETQYF. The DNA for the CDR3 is TGTGCCAGCAGCCCACTGGTCGGCCAAGAGACCCAGTACTTC.

DNA for the CDR3: TGCAGTGCTAGACCCGACAGGGACAGTGCTGAAGCTTTCTTT. It is translated as CSARPDRDSAEAFF. This chain links TRBV20-1 with TRBJ1-1; 7 bases map to TRBD1. J was trimmed by 6 bases and V by 2 bases; bases with no gene match: 9. Germline-derived CDR1 and CDR2 are DFQATT and SNEGSKA (reference sequence). The CDR3 spans 14 residues.

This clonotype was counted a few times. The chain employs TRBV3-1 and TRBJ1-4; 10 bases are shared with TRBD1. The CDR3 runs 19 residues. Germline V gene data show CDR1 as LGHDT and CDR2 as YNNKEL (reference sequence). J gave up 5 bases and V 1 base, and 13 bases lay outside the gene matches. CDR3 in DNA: TGTGCCAGCAGCCAAGGTCCGGGACAGGGGATGCAACTGAATGAAAAACTGTTTTTT. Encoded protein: CASSQGPGQGMQLNEKLFF.

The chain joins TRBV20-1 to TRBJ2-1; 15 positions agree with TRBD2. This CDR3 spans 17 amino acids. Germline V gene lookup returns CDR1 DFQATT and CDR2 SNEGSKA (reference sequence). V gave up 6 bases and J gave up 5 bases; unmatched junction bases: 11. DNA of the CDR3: TGCAGTGCCCAAGGACTAGCGGGAGGGTTCGGTGACAATGAGCAGTTCTTC. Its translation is CSAQGLAGGFGDNEQFF.

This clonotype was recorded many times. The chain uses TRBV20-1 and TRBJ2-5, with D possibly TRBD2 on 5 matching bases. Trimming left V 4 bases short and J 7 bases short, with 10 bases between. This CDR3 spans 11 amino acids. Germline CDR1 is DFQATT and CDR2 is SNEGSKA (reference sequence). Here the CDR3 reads CSANLRGTQYF. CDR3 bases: TGCAGTGCTAACCTCCGGGGGACCCAGTACTTC.

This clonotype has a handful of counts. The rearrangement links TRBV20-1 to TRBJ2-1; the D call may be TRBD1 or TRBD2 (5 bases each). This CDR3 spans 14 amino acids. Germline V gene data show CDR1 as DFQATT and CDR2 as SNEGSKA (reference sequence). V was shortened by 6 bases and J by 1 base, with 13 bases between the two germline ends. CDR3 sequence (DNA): TGCAGTGCCCCCGGGGCAGGGTCCTACAATGAGCAGTTCTTC. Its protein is CSAPGAGSYNEQFF.

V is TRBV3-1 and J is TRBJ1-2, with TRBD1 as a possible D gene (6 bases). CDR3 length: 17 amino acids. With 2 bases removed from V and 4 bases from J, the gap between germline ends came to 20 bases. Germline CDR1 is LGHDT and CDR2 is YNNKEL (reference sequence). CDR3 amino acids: CASSQTGQPESRYGYTF. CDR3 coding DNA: TGTGCCAGCAGCCAAACTGGACAGCCAGAATCTCGCTATGGCTACACCTTC.

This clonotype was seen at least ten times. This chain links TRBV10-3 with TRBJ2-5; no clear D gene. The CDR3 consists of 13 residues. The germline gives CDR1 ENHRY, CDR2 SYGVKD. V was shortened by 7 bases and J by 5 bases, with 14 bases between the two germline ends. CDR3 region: CAINPSLGETQYF. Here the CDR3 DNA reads TGTGCCATCAATCCTTCGTTGGGGGAGACCCAGTACTTC.

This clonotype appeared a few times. The CDR3 spells CASSLGGGALNEQFF. The CDR3 DNA follows: TGTGCCAGCAGCTTAGGCGGGGGGGCCCTCAATGAGCAGTTCTTC. The chain uses TRBV11-2 and TRBJ2-1; the match to TRBD2 covers 9 bases. The CDR3 loop spans 15 amino acids. Looked up from germline, CDR1 is SGHAT and CDR2 is FQNNGV. J was trimmed by 6 bases and V by 1 base; bases with no gene match: 4.

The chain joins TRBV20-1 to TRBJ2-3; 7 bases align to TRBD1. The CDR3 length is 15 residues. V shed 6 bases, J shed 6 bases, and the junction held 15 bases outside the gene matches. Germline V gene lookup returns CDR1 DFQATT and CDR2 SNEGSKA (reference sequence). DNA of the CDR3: TGCAGTGCCGCGAATGGACAGGCTTTTTCCGATACGCAGTATTTT. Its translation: CSAANGQAFSDTQYF.

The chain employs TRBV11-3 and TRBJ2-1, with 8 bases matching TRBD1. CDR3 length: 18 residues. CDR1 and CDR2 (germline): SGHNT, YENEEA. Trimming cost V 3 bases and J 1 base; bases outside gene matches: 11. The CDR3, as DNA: TGTGCCAGCAGCTTGGAGGCAGGGGGCGTCGAATCCTACAATGAGCAGTTCTTC. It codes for CASSLEAGGVESYNEQFF.

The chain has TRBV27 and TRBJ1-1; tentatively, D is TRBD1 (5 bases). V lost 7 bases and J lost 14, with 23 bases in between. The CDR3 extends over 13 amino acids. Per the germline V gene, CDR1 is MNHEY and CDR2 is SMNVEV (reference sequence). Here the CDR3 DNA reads TGTGCCAGCAATCACCCGGGGACCGGGGAGCGGTTCTTT. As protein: CASNHPGTGERFF.

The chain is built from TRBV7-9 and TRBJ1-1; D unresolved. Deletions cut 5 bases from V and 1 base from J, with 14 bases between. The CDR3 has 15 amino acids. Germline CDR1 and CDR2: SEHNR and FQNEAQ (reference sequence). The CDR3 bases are TGTGCCAGCAGCCTAACTGCCGGGGAGAACACTGAAGCTTTCTTT. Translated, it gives CASSLTAGENTEAFF. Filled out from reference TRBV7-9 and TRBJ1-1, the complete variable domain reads DTGVSQNPRHKITKRGQNVTFRCDPISEHNRLYWYRQTLGQGPEFLTYFQNEAQLEKSRLLSDRFSAERPKGSFSTLEIQRTEQGDSAMYLCASSLTAGENTEAFFGQGTRLTVV.

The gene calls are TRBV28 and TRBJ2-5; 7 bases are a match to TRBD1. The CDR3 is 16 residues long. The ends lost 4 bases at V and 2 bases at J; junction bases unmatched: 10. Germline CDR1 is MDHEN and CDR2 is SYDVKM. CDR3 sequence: CASSYRTGSGQETQYF. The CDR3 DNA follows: TGTGCCAGCAGTTACCGGACAGGATCGGGGCAAGAGACCCAGTACTTC.

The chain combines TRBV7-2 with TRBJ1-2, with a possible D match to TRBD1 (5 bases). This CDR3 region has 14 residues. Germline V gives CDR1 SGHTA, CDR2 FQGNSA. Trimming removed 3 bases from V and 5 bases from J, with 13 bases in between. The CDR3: CASSLPGLRYGYTF. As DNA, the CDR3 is TGTGCCAGCAGCTTGCCGGGACTGAGATATGGCTACACCTTC.

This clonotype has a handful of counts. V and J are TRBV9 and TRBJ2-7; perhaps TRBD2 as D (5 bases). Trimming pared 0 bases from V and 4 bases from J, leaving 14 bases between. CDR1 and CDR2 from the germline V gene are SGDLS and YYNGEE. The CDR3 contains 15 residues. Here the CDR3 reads CASSVAPEAHYEQYF. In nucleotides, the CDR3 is TGTGCCAGCAGCGTAGCCCCGGAGGCGCATTACGAGCAGTACTTC.

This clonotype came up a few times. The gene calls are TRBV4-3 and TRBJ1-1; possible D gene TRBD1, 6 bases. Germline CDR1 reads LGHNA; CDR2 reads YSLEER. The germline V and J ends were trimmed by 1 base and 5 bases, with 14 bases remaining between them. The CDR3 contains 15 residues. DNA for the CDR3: TGCGCCAGCAGCCAAGGGGCACAGGGTCGTACTGAAGCTTTCTTT. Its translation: CASSQGAQGRTEAFF.

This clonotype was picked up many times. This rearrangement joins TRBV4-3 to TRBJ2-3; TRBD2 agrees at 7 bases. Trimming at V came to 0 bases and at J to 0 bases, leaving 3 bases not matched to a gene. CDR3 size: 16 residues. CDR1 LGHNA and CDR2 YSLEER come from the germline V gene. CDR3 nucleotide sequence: TGCGCCAGCAGCCAAGATCCAGCGGGAAGCACAGATACGCAGTATTTT. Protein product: CASSQDPAGSTDTQYF.

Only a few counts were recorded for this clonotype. The CDR3 is CASSVGVRADEQFF. DNA of the CDR3: TGTGCCAGCAGCGTAGGTGTCCGGGCTGATGAGCAGTTCTTC. The chain carries TRBV9 and TRBJ2-1; no clear D. The CDR3 is 14 residues long. Germline CDR1 and CDR2: SGDLS and YYNGEE. V dropped 0 bases and J dropped 8 bases, with 12 bases sitting between them. Full variable domain (outside the CDR3, taken from reference TRBV9 and TRBJ2-1): DSGVTQTPKHLITATGQRVTLRCSPRSGDLSVYWYQQSLDQGLQFLIQYYNGEERAKGNILERFSAQQFPDLHSELNLSSLELGDSALYFCASSVGVRADEQFFGPGTRLTVL.

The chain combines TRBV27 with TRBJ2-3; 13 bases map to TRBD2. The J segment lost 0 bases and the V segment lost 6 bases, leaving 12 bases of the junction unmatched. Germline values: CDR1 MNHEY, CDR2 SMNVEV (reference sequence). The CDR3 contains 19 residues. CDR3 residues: CASRRGTSGVGWSTDTQYF. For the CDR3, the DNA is TGTGCCAGCAGGAGAGGGACTAGCGGGGTGGGATGGAGCACAGATACGCAGTATTTT.

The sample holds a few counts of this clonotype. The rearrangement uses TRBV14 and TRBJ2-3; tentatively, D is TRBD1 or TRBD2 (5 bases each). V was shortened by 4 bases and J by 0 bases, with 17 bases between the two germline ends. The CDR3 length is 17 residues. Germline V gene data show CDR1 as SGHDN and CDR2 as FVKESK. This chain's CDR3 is CASSRSLGTASTDTQYF. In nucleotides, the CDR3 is TGTGCCAGCAGCCGATCGCTTGGGACCGCGAGCACAGATACGCAGTATTTT.

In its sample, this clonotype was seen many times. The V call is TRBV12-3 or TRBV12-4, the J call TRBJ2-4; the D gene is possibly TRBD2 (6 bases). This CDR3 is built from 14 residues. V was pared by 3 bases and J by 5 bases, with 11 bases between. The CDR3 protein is CASSFSGRENIQYF. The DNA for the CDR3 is TGTGCCAGCAGTTTTTCCGGGAGAGAAAACATTCAGTACTTC.